Presented here are 16 T cell receptor beta chains from one specimen sequenced in a study of cytomegalovirus exposure and HLA in healthy donors. 60 Vbeta and 13 Jbeta primers were used in PCR. Assay: immunoSEQ multiplex PCR; the TCRdb copy retains only in-frame clones and omits some. The sample has some 190,000 clones; approximately 80% are singletons. Sequenced input: PBMCs. These receptors all come from a male donor in good health and CMV-seronegative.

This chain links TRBV2 with TRBJ2-3; no firm D call. The germline V and J ends were trimmed by 3 bases and 2 bases, with 15 bases remaining between them. Germline V gene data show CDR1 as SNHLY and CDR2 as FYNNEI. The CDR3 has 16 amino acids. CDR3 sequence reads: CASSERSSLPTDTQYF. CDR3 DNA: TGTGCCAGCAGTGAGAGGAGTTCCCTTCCCACAGATACGCAGTATTTT.

The V gene is TRBV5-1, the J gene TRBJ2-7, with TRBD1 matching over 12 bases. This CDR3 is built from 15 residues. V trimming: 5 bases; J trimming: 3 bases; junction bases outside the gene matches: 6. The germline V gene encodes CDR1 SGHRS and CDR2 YFSETQ. CDR3 DNA: TGCGCCAGCAGATCTGGGACAGGGGGCAACTACGAGCAGTACTTC. Translation: CASRSGTGGNYEQYF.

There are a few counts of this clone. This chain links TRBV27 with TRBJ1-2; 8 bases align to TRBD1. Germline CDR1 MNHEY, CDR2 SMNVEV (reference sequence). CDR3 length: 14 residues. J lost 4 bases, V lost 4 bases, and 5 bases had no gene match. CDR3 loop: CASSSGGAGYGYTF. Written as DNA, the CDR3 is TGTGCCAGCAGTTCAGGGGGCGCGGGCTATGGCTACACCTTC.

This clone has just a few counts. The V gene is TRBV5-6, the J gene TRBJ2-3; D remains unclear. The germline V gene has CDR1 SGHDT and CDR2 YYEEEE. The ends were cut back, 3 bases at V and 6 bases at J, with 17 bases in the middle. This CDR3 is built from 15 residues. This chain's CDR3 is CASSSAGGVRDTQYF. The CDR3 region has the DNA TGTGCCAGCAGCTCCGCCGGTGGTGTCCGGGATACGCAGTATTTT.

The chain couples TRBV7-3 to TRBJ2-2, with 7 bases matching TRBD2. CDR1 and CDR2 from the germline V gene are SGHTA and FQGTGA. Trimming removed 2 bases from V and 3 bases from J; junction bases left unmatched: 3. The CDR3 consists of 15 residues. The DNA for the CDR3 is TGTGCCAGCAGCTTAGGGGGGGGGTACACCGGGGAGCTGTTTTTT. Translated, it gives CASSLGGGYTGELFF. Full variable domain (rest looked up from reference TRBV7-3 and TRBJ2-2): GAGVSQTPSNKVTEKGKYVELRCDPISGHTALYWYRQSLGQGPEFLIYFQGTGAADDSGLPNDRFFAVRPEGSVSTLKIQRTERGDSAVYLCASSLGGGYTGELFFGEGSRLTVL.

The chain employs TRBV28 and TRBJ1-2; no definite D call. The V gene's germline CDR1 is MDHEN and CDR2 SYDVKM. This CDR3 region has 12 residues. Trimming cost V 6 bases and J 4 bases, with 9 bases left between them. The CDR3 bases are TGTGCCAGCAGACCAGAAACCTATGGCTACACCTTC. Translated, it gives CASRPETYGYTF.

The rearrangement links TRBV6-5 to TRBJ2-5, with 14 bases identical to TRBD2. Germline CDR1 MNHEY, CDR2 SVGAGI. The CDR3 is 16 amino acids. Trimming cost V 3 bases and J 3 bases; bases outside gene matches: 3. The CDR3 DNA is TGTGCCAGCAGTTATGGACTAGCGGGAGGCAAAGAGACCCAGTACTTC. This codes for CASSYGLAGGKETQYF.

The chain joins TRBV11-2 to TRBJ2-7, with 12 nucleotides matching TRBD1. The CDR3 is 14 residues long. Per the germline V gene, CDR1 is SGHAT and CDR2 is FQNNGV. V trimming: 5 bases; J trimming: 5 bases; junction bases outside the gene matches: 4. The CDR3 DNA follows: TGTGCCAGCAGCGTGGGACAGGGGGCAGACGAGCAGTACTTC. It yields the protein CASSVGQGADEQYF.

This chain links TRBV27 with TRBJ2-1; 8 bases are a match to TRBD2. J gave up 9 bases and V 0 bases, and 10 bases lay outside the gene matches. The CDR3 runs to 16 residues. Germline V gives CDR1 MNHEY, CDR2 SMNVEV (reference sequence). The CDR3 region has the DNA TGTGCCAGCAGTTTATCGATGTCCGGGAGGGCCGGTGAGCAGTTCTTC. Amino acid sequence: CASSLSMSGRAGEQFF.

The rearrangement uses TRBV5-1 and TRBJ2-2; TRBD1 matches at 8 bases. J gave up 2 bases and V 4 bases, and 4 bases lay outside the gene matches. The CDR3 consists of 15 residues. Per germline, CDR1 SGHRS and CDR2 YFSETQ. CDR3 protein: CASSPGTGNTGELFF. DNA for the CDR3: TGCGCCAGCAGCCCCGGGACAGGCAACACCGGGGAGCTGTTTTTT.

This clone occurred a few times. V is TRBV4-1 and J is TRBJ2-5, with D unresolved. The CDR3 consists of 15 residues. CDR1 and CDR2 (germline): MGHRA, YSYEKL. V lost 0 bases to trimming and J lost 5 bases, with 13 bases between them. This chain's CDR3 is CASSQDKKRVETQYF. The CDR3 DNA reads as TGCGCCAGCAGCCAAGATAAGAAGAGAGTGGAGACCCAGTACTTC.

The chain recombines TRBV2 with TRBJ1-6; D remains ambiguous. Germline V gene sequence: CDR1 SNHLY, CDR2 FYNNEI. The ends were cut back, 3 bases at V and 6 bases at J, with 9 bases in the middle. This CDR3 comprises 14 residues. CDR3 DNA sequence: TGTGCCAGCAGTGATACTAGGGCTAATTCACCCCTCCACTTT. Its protein is CASSDTRANSPLHF.

The chain couples TRBV29-1 to TRBJ2-2, with 9 bases matching TRBD1. Trimming cost V 6 bases and J 5 bases; bases outside gene matches: 10. Germline V gene sequence: CDR1 SQVTM, CDR2 ANQGSEA. CDR3 length: 15 residues. In nucleotides, the CDR3 is TGCAGCGTCGAGGGTAGGGGACAGGGAACCGGGGAGCTGTTTTTT. Encoded protein: CSVEGRGQGTGELFF.

This chain joins TRBV18 and TRBJ1-5; D gene unclear. This CDR3 region has 15 residues. Germline CDR1 KGHSH, CDR2 LQKENI. Trimming shortened V by 8 bases and J by 1 base, and 15 bases separated the two germline ends. The DNA of the CDR3 is TGTGCCAGCCGGGGTGGACTTGGGAGCAATCAGCCCCAGCATTTT. Protein: CASRGGLGSNQPQHF.

The chain carries TRBV4-2 and TRBJ1-4, with a tentative D call TRBD1 (6 bases). CDR1 is LGHNA, CDR2 YNFKEQ, per germline. The V end lost 4 bases, the J end lost 4 bases, and 13 bases lay between the germline ends. The CDR3 has 15 amino acids. CDR3 protein: CASSPRTADNEKLFF. The CDR3 DNA reads TGTGCCAGCAGCCCACGGACAGCTGATAATGAAAAACTGTTTTTT.

This sequence joins TRBV18 and TRBJ2-3; 9 bases are shared with TRBD2. The CDR3 consists of 15 residues. Looked up from germline, CDR1 is KGHSH and CDR2 is LQKENI. Losses at the gene ends were 8 bases for V and 2 bases for J; bases not matched to a gene: 8. For the CDR3, the DNA is TGTGCCAGCACTCCCGTAGCGGGAGTCACAGATACGCAGTATTTT. Encoded protein: CASTPVAGVTDTQYF.